Below are 7 T cell receptor beta chains sequenced from a single sample in a study of blood T cell repertoires in COVID-19. Method: immunoSEQ multiplex PCR; TCRdb's copy keeps in-frame clones and lacks some. The profile shows around 300,000 clones, around four fifths of them singletons. Input material: peripheral blood. The receptor source for this set is a man aged 30 to 45 with active or convalescent COVID-19.

The chain combines TRBV5-1 with TRBJ1-1, with no clear D. The CDR3 sequence is 14 residues long. Looked up from germline, CDR1 is SGHRS and CDR2 is YFSETQ. Trimming removed 0 bases at V and 4 bases at J, with 10 bases between. CDR3: CASSLGRTSTEAFF. Here the CDR3 DNA reads TGCGCCAGCAGCTTGGGACGGACTTCCACTGAAGCTTTCTTT.

The chain uses TRBV12-2 and TRBJ2-3; the DNA was not compared with TRBD1, the D call given in the table. TRBV12-2 is recorded as a pseudogene. The CDR3 spans 22 residues. CDR3 coding DNA: TGTGCAAGTCGCTTCCCCAACAGGGACAGGGTTGGGTATACTTCTAGCACAGATACGCAGTATTTT. Translated: CASRFPNRDRVGYTSSTDTQYF.

This rearrangement joins TRBV28 to TRBJ1-5, with 10 bases matching TRBD1. The CDR3 extends over 16 amino acids. With 4 bases clipped from V and 6 bases from J, the junction kept 9 bases outside the gene matches. The germline gives CDR1 MDHEN, CDR2 SYDVKM. The DNA for the CDR3 is TGTGCCAGCAGTTCTCTAGGGACAGGGGAAAGTCAGCCCCAGCATTTT. Translating gives CASSSLGTGESQPQHF. The full variable domain, with the rest looked up from reference TRBV28 and TRBJ1-5, is DVKVTQSSRYLVKRTGEKVFLECVQDMDHENMFWYRQDPGLGLRLIYFSYDVKMKEKGDIPEGYSVSREKKERFSLILESASTNQTSMYLCASSSLGTGESQPQHFGDGTRLSIL.

This chain connects TRBV10-3 to TRBJ2-1, with 7 bases lining up with TRBD1. Trimming cost V 4 bases and J 0 bases; bases outside gene matches: 9. CDR3 length equals 17 residues. Germline values: CDR1 ENHRY, CDR2 SYGVKD. The CDR3 DNA is TGTGCCATCAGTGCCTCTGAGGGGGCAGGCTCCTACAATGAGCAGTTCTTC. It yields the protein CAISASEGAGSYNEQFF.

This clone has only a few counts. This chain links TRBV4-1 with TRBJ2-1; possible D gene TRBD2, 6 bases. This CDR3 region has 16 residues. The germline V gene encodes CDR1 MGHRA and CDR2 YSYEKL. V was trimmed by 4 bases and J by 6 bases, leaving 19 bases between them. Here the CDR3 reads CASSPRLDGYANEQFF. The CDR3 bases are TGCGCCAGCAGCCCCCGACTAGATGGGTATGCCAATGAGCAGTTCTTC.

V usage is TRBV11-3 and J usage is TRBJ2-3, with D hard to call. This CDR3 region has 12 residues. Germline values: CDR1 SGHNT, CDR2 YENEEA. Trimming shortened V by 0 bases and J by 9 bases, and 7 bases separated the two germline ends. CDR3 loop: CASSLELGTQYF. CDR3 in DNA: TGTGCCAGCAGCTTAGAGCTAGGAACGCAGTATTTT. Variable domain in full (rest from reference TRBV11-3 and TRBJ2-3): EAGVVQSPRYKIIEKKQPVAFWCNPISGHNTLYWYLQNLGQGPELLIRYENEEAVDDSQLPKDRFSAERLKGVDSTLKIQPAELGDSAVYLCASSLELGTQYFGPGTRLTVL.

The V gene is TRBV11-2, the J gene TRBJ2-7; perhaps TRBD1 as D (6 bases). This CDR3 contains 15 residues. The germline gives CDR1 SGHAT, CDR2 FQNNGV. V lost 7 bases to trimming and J lost 2 bases, with 18 bases between them. In nucleotides, the CDR3 is TGTGCCAGCAACGCAATCAGGGGCAGCCCCTACGAGCAGTACTTC. Protein: CASNAIRGSPYEQYF.